The entry below gives a single TCR beta chain sequence along with its context. The antigen is not known. Libraries were prepared by immunoSEQ multiplex PCR; TCRdb keeps only in-frame clonotypes and omits some of them. The sample includes 20,000 to 25,000 clones, around 89% of them seen just once. The data were obtained in a study of OX40 agonist ivuxolimab in advanced cancers. Across the whole study: About 42% of patients had received prior checkpoint inhibitor therapy. Broader study findings: In CD8+ T cells, expanded clones were on average more numerous than in CD4+. Clones of CD4+ and CD8+ blood T cells grew by week 6 at doses of 0.1 to 3.0 mg/kg.

Between the trimmed V and J ends, which lost 3 bases and 8 bases, there was a span of 17 bases. Germline CDR1 is SGHNT and CDR2 is YYREEE (reference sequence). CDR3 size: 14 residues. V usage is TRBV5-4 and J usage is TRBJ1-2; D might be TRBD1 (5 bases). This TCR derives from an adult with an advanced solid tumor such as melanoma, head and neck, liver or kidney cancer. The input for sequencing was CD4+ or CD8+ T cells sorted from blood, taken in a trial of the OX40 agonist ivuxolimab. This chain's CDR3 is CASSWGPTPEGYTF. The CDR3, as DNA: TGTGCCAGCAGCTGGGGACCCACACCAGAGGGCTACACCTTC.